This T cell receptor (beta chain) originates from a study of beta chain features in type 1 diabetes (dated by TCRdb to 2016 to 2019). Turning to the overall study: Mean age, gender distribution, total cell number and subset yield did not differ between patients and healthy donors. A total of roughly 110 million sorted cells were examined across all samples, and the number of cells per subset was strongly correlated with RNA yield. The study compared the TCRB repertoires of sorted circulating CD4+ T cell subsets in recently diagnosed type 1 diabetes patients with those in matched healthy donors. Naive and central memory subsets were obtained from all 30 or so donors, but regulatory and stem cell-like memory subsets were isolated from only 8 patients and roughly 8 healthy donors. Beyond this particular receptor, the publication reports: At VDJ recombination sites, patients with type 1 diabetes made fewer insertions and deleted more nucleotides, a pattern implying thymic rearrangement abnormalities. Because small numbers of individuals were included in the HLA sub-analyses, any influence of HLA type on TCRB rearrangement was left unresolved. PCR might favor shorter templates, but patient and control samples were amplified and corrected together, so any skew would affect both groups equally. Because cDNA rather than genomic DNA was sequenced, highly expressing activated cells could have been over-represented, although no difference in activation and CD3 levels was found between groups. Naive, central memory and regulatory TCRB repertoires appeared to be more similar among patients than among healthy donors. A moderate but significant shortening of TCRB CDR3 length was observed in type 1 diabetes patients in all four CD4+ subsets.

From a lookup of the germline V gene (reference sequence), CDR1 and CDR2 are DFQATT and SNEGSKA. V and J lose 6 bases and 12 bases, and a span of 17 bases separates them. The CDR3 spans 11 residues, from the cysteine through the phenylalanine. Of the read, only the CDR3 DNA is kept; its 33 bases are in frame from base 1. Each donor gave one peripheral blood draw, roughly 110 mL on average, collected into heparinised tubes. Naive, central memory, regulatory and stem cell-like memory CD4+ T cells were sorted on a BD FACSAria II using a panel including CD45RO, CCR7, CD25, CD127, CD95 and CD27. A purity above 98% was achieved for all sorted populations. PBMCs were isolated right away by Lymphoprep density gradient centrifugation and were stained directly, without culture. So that batch effects would be minimized, each experiment stained and sorted samples in pairs, pairing one healthy donor with one patient.

A few counts support this clone. The antigen it binds to is not known. Base-call qualities are not available, and no considerably larger clone is one nucleotide away. The High Capacity cDNA Reverse Transcription Kit was used to reverse transcribe all of the isolated RNA, meaning that expressed TCRB transcripts were what got sequenced. Deep immunoSEQ sequencing was performed on naive, central memory and regulatory T cell samples, with an average of roughly 3.6 million total reads per sample. Sorted cells were lysed in RLT buffer and RNA was extracted with DNase-treated RNeasy Micro or Mini kits, depending on cell number. Each cell subset was processed separately to prevent cross-contamination, with patient and healthy donor samples processed together. TCRB sequences were amplified from cDNA with the immunoSEQ multiplex PCR, producing 87-bp fragments spanning the CDR3 region. Sequencing of the amplicons was performed on the Illumina HiSeq platform. The source study handled its data this way. PCR bias was computationally corrected using synthetic template baselines, reads within Hamming distance 2 were collapsed, and singletons that could not be merged were discarded. By aligning reads against IMGT, V, D and J genes, CDR3 length, and insertions or deletions at six rearrangement sites were assigned. Clonotype counts were normalized to sorted cell number within each subset before computing true diversity and Gini coefficients with the tcR R package. Repertoire sharing was quantified using the overlap coefficient calculated on TCRB nucleotide sequences. TCRdb limited this immuneACCESS table to in-frame rearrangements with V and J called. A share of clones is missing; checked studies link under half to unresolved V genes, and the rest is unexplained. The DNA gave D and trimming, while V, J and clone size come from that table. The sample yields around 300,000 clones; about 8.5% were counted once. The ten largest clones take up 1% of the sample.

The chain was built from TRBV20-1 and TRBJ1-1; the D gene is possibly TRBD1, with 5 bases matching. This clonotype was sampled from a young woman in good health. The source material was central memory CD4+ T cells from blood. The bases are TGCAGTGCCGAGAGTGGGGGTTCGTCTTTCTTT. Translated, this gives CSAESGGSSFF.